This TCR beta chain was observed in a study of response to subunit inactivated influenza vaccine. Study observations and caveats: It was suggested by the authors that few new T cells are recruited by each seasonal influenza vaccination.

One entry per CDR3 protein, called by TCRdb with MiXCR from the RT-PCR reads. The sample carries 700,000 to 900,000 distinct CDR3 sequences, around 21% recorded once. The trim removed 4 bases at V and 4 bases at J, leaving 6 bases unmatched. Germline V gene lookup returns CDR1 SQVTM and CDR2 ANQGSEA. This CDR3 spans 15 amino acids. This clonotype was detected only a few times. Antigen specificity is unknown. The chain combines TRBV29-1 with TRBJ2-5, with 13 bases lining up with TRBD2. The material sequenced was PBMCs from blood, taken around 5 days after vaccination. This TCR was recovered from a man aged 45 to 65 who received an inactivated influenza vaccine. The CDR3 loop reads CSVGRLAGGPETQYF. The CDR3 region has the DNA TGCAGCGTTGGGAGACTAGCGGGGGGCCCAGAGACCCAGTACTTC.